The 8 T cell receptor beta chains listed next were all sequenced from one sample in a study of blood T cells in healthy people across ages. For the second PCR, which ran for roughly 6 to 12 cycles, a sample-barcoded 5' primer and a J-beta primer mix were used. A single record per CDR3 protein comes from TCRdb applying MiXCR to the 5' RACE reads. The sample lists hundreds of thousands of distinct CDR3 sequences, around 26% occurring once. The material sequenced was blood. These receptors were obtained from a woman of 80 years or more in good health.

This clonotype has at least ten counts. The CDR3 DNA is TGTGCCAGCAGCCACGGACTAGCGGGGGCCCACCAAGAGACCCAGTACTTC. Its protein is CASSHGLAGAHQETQYF. The chain has TRBV3-1 and TRBJ2-5; 13 bases map to TRBD2. Trimming at V came to 3 bases and at J to 0 bases, leaving 4 bases not matched to a gene. CDR1 LGHDT and CDR2 YNNKEL come from the germline V gene (reference sequence). This CDR3 is built from 17 residues.

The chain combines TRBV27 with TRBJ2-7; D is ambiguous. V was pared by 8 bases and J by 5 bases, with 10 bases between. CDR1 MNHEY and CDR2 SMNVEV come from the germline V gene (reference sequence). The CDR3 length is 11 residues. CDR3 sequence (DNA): TGTGCCAGCGGACCACGGGACGAGCAGTACTTC. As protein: CASGPRDEQYF.

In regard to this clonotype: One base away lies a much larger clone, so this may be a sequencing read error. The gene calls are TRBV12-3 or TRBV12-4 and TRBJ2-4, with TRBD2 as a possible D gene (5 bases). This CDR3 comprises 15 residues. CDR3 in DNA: TGTGCCAGCAGTTTCGGGGTTAGAGCCGAAAACATTCAGTACTTC. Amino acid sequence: CASSFGVRAENIQYF.

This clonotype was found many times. The CDR3 nucleotides are TGTGCCAGCAGTAAACCTAGCGGGGGGGCCGCAGATACGCAGTATTTT. This sequence encodes CASSKPSGGAADTQYF. This rearrangement joins TRBV6-2 or TRBV6-3 to TRBJ2-3, with TRBD2 matching 12 bases. V trimming: 5 bases; J trimming: 4 bases; junction bases outside the gene matches: 7. Germline CDR1 and CDR2: MNHEY and SVGEGT. The CDR3 sequence is 16 residues long.

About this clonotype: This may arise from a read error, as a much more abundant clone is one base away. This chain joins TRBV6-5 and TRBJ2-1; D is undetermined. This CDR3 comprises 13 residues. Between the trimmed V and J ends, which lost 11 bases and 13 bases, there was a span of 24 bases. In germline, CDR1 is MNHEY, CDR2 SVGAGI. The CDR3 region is CAAAGRSKETQFF. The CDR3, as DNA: TGTGCCGCTGCAGGAAGGTCAAAAGAGACCCAGTTCTTC.

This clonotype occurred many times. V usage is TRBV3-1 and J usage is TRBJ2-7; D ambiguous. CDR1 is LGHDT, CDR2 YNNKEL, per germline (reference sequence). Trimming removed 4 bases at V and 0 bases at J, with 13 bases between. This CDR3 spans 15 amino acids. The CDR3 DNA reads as TGTGCCAGCAGCCTCTCAGCAGTTTTCTCCTACGAGCAGTACTTC. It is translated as CASSLSAVFSYEQYF.

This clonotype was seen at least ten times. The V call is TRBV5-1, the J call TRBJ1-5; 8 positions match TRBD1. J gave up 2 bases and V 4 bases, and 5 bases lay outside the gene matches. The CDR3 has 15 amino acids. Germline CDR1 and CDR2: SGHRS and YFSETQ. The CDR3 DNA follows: TGCGCCAGCAGCATCGGACAGGGAGGCAATCAGCCCCAGCATTTT. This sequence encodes CASSIGQGGNQPQHF.

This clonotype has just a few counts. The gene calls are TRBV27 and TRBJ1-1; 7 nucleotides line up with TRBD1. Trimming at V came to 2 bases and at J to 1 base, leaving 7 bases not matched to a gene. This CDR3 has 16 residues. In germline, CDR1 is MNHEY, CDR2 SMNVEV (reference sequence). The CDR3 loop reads CASSLGGQTRNTEAFF. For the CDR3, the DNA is TGTGCCAGCAGTTTAGGGGGACAGACCAGGAACACTGAAGCTTTCTTT.